This T cell receptor (beta chain) was identified during a study of cytomegalovirus exposure and HLA in healthy donors. Study-wide findings and caveats: Confirmation in vitro established that a few CMV-associated chains were specific for CMV antigens. According to a later analysis, TCR clusters from the first cohort tended to co-occur in the 120 or so validation repertoires.

Trimming took off 8 bases at V and 5 bases at J, with 15 bases between the two ends. The CDR3 is 14 amino acids. The germline gives CDR1 MNHEY, CDR2 SVGAGI. TCRdb's copy holds only in-frame clones and misses some; the assay was immunoSEQ multiplex PCR. The table includes 180,000 or so clones, 87% detected once. As for this clone: Its antigen is unidentified.

This TCR was sampled from a woman aged 25 to 39 in good health and CMV-seronegative. The specimen was PBMCs. This sequence joins TRBV6-5 and TRBJ1-4; D remains ambiguous. This CDR3 reads CASPPDGGNEKLFF. CDR3 DNA: TGTGCCAGCCCTCCCGACGGCGGGAATGAAAAACTGTTTTTT.